This T cell receptor (beta chain) is drawn from a study of PD-1 blockade in classical Hodgkin lymphoma. V was cut by 1 base and J by 9 bases, with 15 bases left in between. CDR1 and CDR2 (germline): MDHEN, SYDVKM. The CDR3 has 14 residues. Time point of the sample: cycle 4 day 1 (C4D1), after more than five weeks of nivolumab. All trial patients relapsed after autologous stem cell transplantation. Clones were read by immunoSEQ multiplex PCR, and TCRdb kept only the in-frame ones, dropping some. Of roughly 94,000 clones listed, approximately 94% were seen once; the top ten hold less than 2%. This clonotype was sampled from a human donor with classical Hodgkin lymphoma. The V call is TRBV28, the J call TRBJ2-5; weak D call: TRBD2 (6 bases). The sample was peripheral blood mononuclear cells (PBMCs), taken before the fourth cycle of nivolumab. The chain's CDR3 is CASSLSGGGAAQYF. CDR3 nucleotide sequence: TGTGCCAGCAGTTTATCCGGGGGTGGCGCGGCCCAGTACTTC.